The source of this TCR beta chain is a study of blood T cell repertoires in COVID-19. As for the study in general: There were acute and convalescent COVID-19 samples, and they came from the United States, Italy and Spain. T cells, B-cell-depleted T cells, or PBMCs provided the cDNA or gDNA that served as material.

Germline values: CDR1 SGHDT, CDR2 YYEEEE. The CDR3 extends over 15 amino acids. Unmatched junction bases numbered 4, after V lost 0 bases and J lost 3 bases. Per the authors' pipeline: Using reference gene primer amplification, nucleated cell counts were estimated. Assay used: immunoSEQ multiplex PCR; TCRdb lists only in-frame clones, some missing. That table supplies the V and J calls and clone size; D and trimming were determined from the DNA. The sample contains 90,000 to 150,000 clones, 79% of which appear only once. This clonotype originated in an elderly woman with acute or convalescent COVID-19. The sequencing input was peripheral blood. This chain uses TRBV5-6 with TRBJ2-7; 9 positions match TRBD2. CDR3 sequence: CASSLVSSGNYEQYF. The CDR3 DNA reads TGTGCCAGCAGCTTGGTGTCTAGCGGGAACTACGAGCAGTACTTC.